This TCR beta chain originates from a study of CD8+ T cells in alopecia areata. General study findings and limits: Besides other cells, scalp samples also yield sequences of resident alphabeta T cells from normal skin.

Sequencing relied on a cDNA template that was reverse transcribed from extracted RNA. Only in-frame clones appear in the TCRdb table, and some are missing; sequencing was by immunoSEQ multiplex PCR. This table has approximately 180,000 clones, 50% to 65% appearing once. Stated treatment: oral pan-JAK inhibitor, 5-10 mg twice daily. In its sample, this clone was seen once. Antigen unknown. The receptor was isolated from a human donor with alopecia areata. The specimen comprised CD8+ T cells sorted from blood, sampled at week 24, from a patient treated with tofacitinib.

CDR3 amino acids: CASTQGQGYGYTF. In nucleotides, the CDR3 is TGCGCCAGCACCCAGGGCCAGGGCTATGGCTACACCTTC. The chain joins TRBV4-3 to TRBJ1-2; D possibly corresponds to TRBD1 (5 bases). Germline CDR1 and CDR2: LGHNA and YSLEER. There are 13 residues in the CDR3. V shed 7 bases and J shed 4 bases, with 13 bases lying between them.